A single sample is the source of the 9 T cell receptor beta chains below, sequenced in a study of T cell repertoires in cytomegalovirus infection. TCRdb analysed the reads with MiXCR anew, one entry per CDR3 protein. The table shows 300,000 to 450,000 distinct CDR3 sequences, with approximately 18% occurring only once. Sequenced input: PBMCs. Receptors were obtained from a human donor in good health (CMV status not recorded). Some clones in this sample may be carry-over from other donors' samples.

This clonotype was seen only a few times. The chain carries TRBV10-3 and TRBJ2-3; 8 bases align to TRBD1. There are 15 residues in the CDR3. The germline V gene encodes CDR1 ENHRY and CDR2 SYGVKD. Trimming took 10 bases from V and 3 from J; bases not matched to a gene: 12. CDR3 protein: CATQKDREVTDTQYF. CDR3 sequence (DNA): TGTGCCACCCAGAAGGACAGGGAGGTGACAGATACGCAGTATTTT.

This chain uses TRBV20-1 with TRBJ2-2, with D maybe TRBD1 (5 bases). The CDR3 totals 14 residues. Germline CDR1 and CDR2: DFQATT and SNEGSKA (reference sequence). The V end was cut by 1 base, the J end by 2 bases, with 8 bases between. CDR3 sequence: CSARGTKNTGELFF. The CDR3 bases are TGCAGTGCTAGAGGGACAAAAAACACCGGGGAGCTGTTTTTT.

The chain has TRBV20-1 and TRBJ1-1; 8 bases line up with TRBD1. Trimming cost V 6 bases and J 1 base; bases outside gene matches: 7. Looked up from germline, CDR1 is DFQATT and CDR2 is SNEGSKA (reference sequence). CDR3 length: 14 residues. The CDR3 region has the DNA TGCAGTGCGGACCAGGGGGCTTGGAACACTGAAGCTTTCTTT. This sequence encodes CSADQGAWNTEAFF.

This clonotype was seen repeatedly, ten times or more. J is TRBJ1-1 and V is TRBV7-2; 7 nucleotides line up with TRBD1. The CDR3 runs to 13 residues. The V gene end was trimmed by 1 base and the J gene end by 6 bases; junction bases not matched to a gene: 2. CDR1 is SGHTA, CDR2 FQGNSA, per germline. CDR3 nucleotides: TGTGCCAGCAGCTTAGGACAGGGAGCTGAAGCTTTCTTT. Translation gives CASSLGQGAEAFF.

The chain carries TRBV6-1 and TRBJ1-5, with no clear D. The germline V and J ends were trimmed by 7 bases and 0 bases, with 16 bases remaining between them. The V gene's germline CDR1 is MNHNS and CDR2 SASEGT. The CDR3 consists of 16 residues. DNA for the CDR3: TGTGCCAGCAAGTTCGGAGCGTGGGATAGCAATCAGCCCCAGCATTTT. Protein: CASKFGAWDSNQPQHF.

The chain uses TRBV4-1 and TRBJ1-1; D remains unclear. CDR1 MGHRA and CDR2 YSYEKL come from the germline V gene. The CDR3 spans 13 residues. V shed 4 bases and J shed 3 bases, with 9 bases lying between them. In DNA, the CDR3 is TGCGCCAGCAGCCCATCCGTGGACACTGAAGCTTTCTTT. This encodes CASSPSVDTEAFF.

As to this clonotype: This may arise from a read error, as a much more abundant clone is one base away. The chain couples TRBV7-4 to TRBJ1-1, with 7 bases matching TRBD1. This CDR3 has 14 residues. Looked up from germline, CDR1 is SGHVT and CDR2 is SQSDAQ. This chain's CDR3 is CANSQGTVNTEAFF. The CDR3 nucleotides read TGTGCCAACAGCCAAGGGACAGTGAACACTGAAGCTTTCTTT.

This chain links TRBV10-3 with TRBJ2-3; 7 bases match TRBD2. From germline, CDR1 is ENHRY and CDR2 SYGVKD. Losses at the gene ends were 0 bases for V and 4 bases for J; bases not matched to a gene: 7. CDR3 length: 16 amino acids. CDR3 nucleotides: TGTGCCATCAGTGAGTCTCGGGGGGACTTAGCAGATACGCAGTATTTT. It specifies CAISESRGDLADTQYF.

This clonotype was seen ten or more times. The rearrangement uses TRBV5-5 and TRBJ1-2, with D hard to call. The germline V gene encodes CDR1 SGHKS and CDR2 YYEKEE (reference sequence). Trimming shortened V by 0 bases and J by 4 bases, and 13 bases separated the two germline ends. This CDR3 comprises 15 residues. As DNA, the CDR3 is TGTGCCAGCAGCTTGGGGCTCCTGATCGGCTATGGCTACACCTTC. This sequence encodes CASSLGLLIGYGYTF.